This TCR beta chain was obtained from a study of CD8 T cells in Susac syndrome (dated by TCRdb to between 2018 and 2021). Background for the entire study: The study used repertoire sequencing to test whether antigen drove CD8+ T cell activation and differentiation in Susac syndrome. Results and caveats for the whole study, not just this receptor: The study acknowledged that relatively few individuals were included in the TCR sequencing and HLA analysis.

This clonotype was seen a handful of times. This receptor's antigen is unknown. No much larger clone exists at a distance of one base, and base qualities are not known. Trimming costs V 6 bases and J 4 bases, and their ends lie 4 bases apart. Inclusive of the bounding cysteine and phenylalanine, the CDR3 is 11 residues long. Left in the record is the CDR3 DNA by itself, 33 bases read in frame from the first base. Peripheral blood CD8+ and CD4+ T cells from healthy donors, Susac syndrome patients and multiple sclerosis patients were profiled by high-throughput TCR beta sequencing. The multiple sclerosis controls were treatment-naive patients who had stable or active relapsing-remitting disease and met the revised McDonald criteria. Bulk CD8+ and CD4+ T cells were purified by magnetic negative isolation, whereas CD8+ TEMRA cells were enriched by FACS. Blood was collected in EDTA tubes and processed within 24 hours, with PBMCs isolated through density gradient centrifugation. PBMCs intended for TCR sequencing were cryopreserved in liquid nitrogen and thawed later in a water bath at 37 degrees C. Purity of sorted or isolated CD4+, CD8+ and CD8+ TEMRA cells was at least 90%.

RNA was extracted with the RNeasy kit and roughly 0.45 to 1 ug was reverse transcribed using random hexamers. The immunoSEQ multiplex PCR assay, which covers 54 Vbeta and 13 Jbeta segments, was used to amplify TCR beta CDR3 regions. PCR amplification bias was corrected by using a synthetic template baseline for primer optimization and computational correction. Per the original workflow: Only productive sequences were kept, with reads annotated to V, D and J genes according to IMGT and analyzed in immunoSEQ Analyzer. Clonality was computed as one minus Shannon entropy normalized by log2 of the number of productive unique sequences. For each patient and control, public and private clones were evaluated among the 100 most prevalent clones. A clone was defined as Susac-specific if it was absent from the healthy and MS cohorts, from more than 850 published viral clones and from other ImmuneACCESS disease sequences. In-frame beta chains were kept once TCRdb had trimmed the public reads at Q25 with fastp and called clones with MiXCR. For every CDR3 protein sequence, its rows merge into one entry that carries the most common genes and DNA. These V and J calls are TCRdb output, not the study's own analysis. This sample holds about 200,000 distinct CDR3 sequences; 90% to 95% were observed only once. The top ten hold roughly 0.088% of the sample.

The origin of this receptor is a human donor with multiple sclerosis. Specimen: CD4+ T cells from PBMCs. The chain links TRBV12-3 or TRBV12-4 with TRBJ1-5; no D gene can be assigned with confidence. Here the CDR3 is given as CASSLNQPQHF. The sequence in DNA is TGTGCCAGCAGCCTGAATCAGCCCCAGCATTTT.